The 32 T cell receptor beta chains in this list originate from one sample, sequenced in a study of Graves' ophthalmopathy and Graves' hyperthyroidism. CDR3 regions of TCR beta were amplified from RNA transcripts. Amplification began with first-round RT-PCR using HTBI primers, then second-round multiplex PCR was performed. TCRdb processed the multiplex PCR reads anew with MiXCR; each CDR3 protein has one entry. The repertoire holds a few hundred thousand distinct CDR3 sequences, approximately 16% seen once, with about 1.4% in the top ten. Sequencing used peripheral blood. The source of these receptors is a young woman with Graves' ophthalmopathy.

This clonotype was found many times. The rearrangement joins TRBV28 to TRBJ2-7; D might be TRBD1 (8 bases). Trimming stripped 6 bases from V and 0 bases from J, with 15 bases between. The germline CDR1 and CDR2 sequences are MDHEN and SYDVKM. The CDR3 extends over 15 amino acids. The CDR3 nucleotides read TGTGCCAGCAGCCTACAGGGGGGGAGCTCCTACGAGCAGTACTTC. It codes for CASSLQGGSSYEQYF.

This clonotype was seen ten or more times. This chain links TRBV27 with TRBJ1-6; D unclear. V was clipped by 4 bases and J by 0 bases, with 13 bases between them. The CDR3 contains 17 residues. CDR1 MNHEY and CDR2 SMNVEV come from the germline V gene (reference sequence). The CDR3 region has the DNA TGTGCCAGCAGTTGGATAGATAACAACTCCTATAATTCACCCCTCCACTTT. Residues: CASSWIDNNSYNSPLHF.

This chain uses TRBV2 with TRBJ2-1; weak D call: TRBD2 (7 bases). The length of the CDR3 is 15 residues. V was shortened by 5 bases and J by 4 bases, with 15 bases between the two germline ends. From germline, CDR1 is SNHLY and CDR2 FYNNEI. This CDR3 is CASSSLGGGYNEQFF. Written as DNA, the CDR3 is TGTGCCAGCAGTTCCCTAGGGGGGGGTTACAATGAGCAGTTCTTC.

The rearrangement links TRBV11-2 to TRBJ2-7; 8 bases align to TRBD2. Trimming at V came to 0 bases and at J to 6 bases, leaving 13 bases not matched to a gene. Germline V gives CDR1 SGHAT, CDR2 FQNNGV. The CDR3 is 17 amino acids. The CDR3 coding sequence is TGTGCCAGCAGCTTAGAAGGCGGGAGGTCCTACCCTTTCGAGCAGTACTTC. Protein: CASSLEGGRSYPFEQYF.

Many counts were recorded for this clonotype. This chain joins TRBV30 and TRBJ1-5; 8 bases match TRBD1. The CDR3 spans 15 residues. Germline assignment: CDR1 GTSNPN and CDR2 SVGIG (reference sequence). The ends lost 5 bases at V and 4 bases at J; junction bases unmatched: 10. The CDR3 DNA reads as TGTGCCTGGGCCCCCGGGGACAGGACAAATCAGCCCCAGCATTTT. Amino acids: CAWAPGDRTNQPQHF.

The chain joins TRBV28 to TRBJ2-5; possibly TRBD1 for D (6 bases). This CDR3 contains 13 residues. The germline V and J ends were trimmed by 4 bases and 4 bases, with 10 bases remaining between them. Germline V gene data show CDR1 as MDHEN and CDR2 as SYDVKM. The CDR3 sequence is CASSSGQLETQYF. The CDR3 bases are TGTGCCAGCAGTTCCGGACAGCTAGAGACCCAGTACTTC.

In this sample, this clonotype turned up many times. The CDR3 loop reads CASSLVLGQGEWVQYF. The CDR3 nucleotides are TGTGCCAGCAGCTTAGTCCTCGGACAGGGAGAGTGGGTGCAGTACTTC. The chain uses TRBV7-2 and TRBJ2-7, with 8 bases matching TRBD1. Looked up from germline, CDR1 is SGHTA and CDR2 is FQGNSA. V trimming: 1 base; J trimming: 9 bases; junction bases outside the gene matches: 14. The CDR3 extends over 16 amino acids.

This clonotype has a count of ten or more. This chain links TRBV6-2 or TRBV6-3 with TRBJ1-1; tentatively, D is TRBD1 (6 bases). The CDR3 sequence is 11 residues long. The V gene's germline CDR1 is MNHEY and CDR2 SVGEGT. The V gene lost 8 bases and the J gene lost 10 bases, with 14 bases spanning the gap. The CDR3 nucleotides read TGTGCCAGCCAAGCCCGAGGGGGAGCTTTCTTT. Residues: CASQARGGAFF.

This clonotype was found many times. CDR3 sequence (DNA): TGTGCCAGCAGCTTTAGCGGGAGGTGGGACGAGCAGTACTTC. Its protein product is CASSFSGRWDEQYF. The V gene is TRBV7-2, the J gene TRBJ2-7, with 10 bases fitting TRBD2. CDR1 and CDR2 (germline): SGHTA, FQGNSA. This CDR3 spans 14 amino acids. V was clipped by 3 bases and J by 5 bases; unmatched bases: 4.

In this sample, this clonotype turned up many times. This chain connects TRBV6-1 to TRBJ1-2; 9 positions agree with TRBD1. The CDR3 loop spans 15 amino acids. J gave up 2 bases and V 3 bases, and 4 bases lay outside the gene matches. Germline CDR1 reads MNHNS; CDR2 reads SASEGT. The CDR3 nucleotides read TGTGCCAGCAGTGAGGACGGACAGGGGAACTATGGCTACACCTTC. This codes for CASSEDGQGNYGYTF.

The chain is built from TRBV5-1 and TRBJ2-7, with 9 bases matching TRBD1. V shed 4 bases, J shed 6 bases, and the junction held 5 bases outside the gene matches. This CDR3 region has 13 residues. CDR1 and CDR2 from the germline V gene are SGHRS and YFSETQ. In DNA, the CDR3 is TGCGCCAGCAGCGAGGGGACAGGGTTCGAGCAGTACTTC. Translated, it gives CASSEGTGFEQYF.

This clonotype was seen ten or more times. The J gene is TRBJ2-7, the V gene TRBV6-5, with 8 nucleotides matching TRBD1. Germline V gene sequence: CDR1 MNHEY, CDR2 SVGAGI. The V gene end was trimmed by 6 bases and the J gene end by 1 base; junction bases not matched to a gene: 2. The CDR3 is made up of 13 amino acids. CDR3 nucleotide sequence: TGTGCCAGCAGCCGGGACAGGTCCTACGAGCAGTACTTC. As protein: CASSRDRSYEQYF.

For this clonotype: A read error may explain this, as a much larger clone is one base away. V gene TRBV5-1 combines with J gene TRBJ2-5; 10 bases are shared with TRBD1. The CDR3 length is 14 residues. Germline loops: CDR1 SGHRS, CDR2 YFSETQ. V was clipped by 4 bases and J by 7 bases; unmatched bases: 7. The CDR3 DNA follows: TGCGCCAGCAGCGGATCCGGGACAGGGGCGACCCAGTACTTC. It codes for CASSGSGTGATQYF.

In this sample, this clonotype turned up many times. The V call is TRBV12-3 or TRBV12-4, the J call TRBJ2-7; D gene ambiguous. Trimming cost V 6 bases and J 5 bases, with 17 bases left between them. The CDR3 has 14 residues. The CDR3, as DNA: TGTGCCAGCAGCCCCCTTTACCCCCCTGACGAGCAGTACTTC. Protein: CASSPLYPPDEQYF.

This clonotype was seen repeatedly, ten times or more. The V and J genes are TRBV27 and TRBJ2-4, with TRBD2 as a possible D gene (5 bases). With 5 bases removed from V and 0 bases from J, the gap between germline ends came to 17 bases. CDR1 and CDR2 (germline): MNHEY, SMNVEV (reference sequence). The CDR3 has 17 residues. The CDR3 loop reads CASSPHKWELAKNIQYF. DNA of the CDR3: TGTGCCAGCAGTCCCCACAAGTGGGAGCTAGCCAAAAACATTCAGTACTTC.

This clonotype was counted ten times or more. The chain carries TRBV24-1 and TRBJ2-7; D may correspond to TRBD1 or TRBD2 (5 bases each). V lost 2 bases and J 6 bases, leaving 10 bases between the germline ends. Germline-derived CDR1 and CDR2 are KGHDR and SFDVKD. CDR3 length equals 13 residues. The DNA for the CDR3 is TGTGCCACCAGTGATTGGGGGAAGAGCGAGCAGTACTTC. Encoded protein: CATSDWGKSEQYF.

Notes on this clonotype: This may be a read error: a much more frequent sequence differs by one nucleotide. V usage is TRBV28 and J usage is TRBJ2-4, with D perhaps matching TRBD2 (5 bases). Looked up from germline, CDR1 is MDHEN and CDR2 is SYDVKM. The CDR3 loop spans 15 amino acids. Between the trimmed V and J ends, which lost 3 bases and 0 bases, there was a span of 9 bases. This CDR3 is CASSFGERAKNIQYF. Here the CDR3 DNA reads TGTGCCAGCAGTTTCGGGGAGAGAGCCAAAAACATTCAGTACTTC.

This clonotype was detected ten times or more. This chain uses TRBV7-3 with TRBJ2-3; a weak D match, TRBD1 (5 bases). The germline V gene encodes CDR1 SGHTA and CDR2 FQGTGA. The V gene lost 2 bases and the J gene lost 1 base, with 7 bases spanning the gap. The CDR3 is made up of 14 amino acids. The CDR3 region is CASSLGAGTDTQYF. The DNA for the CDR3 is TGTGCCAGCAGCTTAGGGGCCGGCACAGATACGCAGTATTTT.

This clonotype was counted ten times or more. The genes are TRBV29-1 and TRBJ1-6; D is perhaps TRBD1 (6 bases). This CDR3 is 13 amino acids long. Germline assignment: CDR1 SQVTM and CDR2 ANQGSEA. V was clipped by 5 bases and J by 10 bases, with 15 bases between them. DNA for the CDR3: TGCAGCGTTAAGGAGGCAGGGGAATCACCCCTCCACTTT. It yields the protein CSVKEAGESPLHF.

This clonotype showed up many times. J is TRBJ2-5 and V is TRBV7-9; D remains unclear. The V end was cut by 3 bases, the J end by 2 bases, with 13 bases between. This CDR3 spans 15 amino acids. Germline V gene sequence: CDR1 SEHNR, CDR2 FQNEAQ (reference sequence). In DNA form, the CDR3 reads TGTGCCAGCAGCTTCCTCTCGGACGGACAAGAGACCCAGTACTTC. It codes for CASSFLSDGQETQYF.

The V call is TRBV3-1, the J call TRBJ2-4; 8 bases line up with TRBD1. This CDR3 contains 17 residues. CDR1 LGHDT and CDR2 YNNKEL come from the germline V gene (reference sequence). The ends lost 2 bases at V and 1 base at J; junction bases unmatched: 7. The CDR3 bases are TGTGCCAGCAGCCAATACAGGGGGGACTTGGCCAAAAACATTCAGTACTTC. Translating it yields CASSQYRGDLAKNIQYF.

This clonotype was seen ten or more times. The chain has TRBV7-9 and TRBJ2-7, with TRBD1 matching over 9 bases. The germline V gene has CDR1 SEHNR and CDR2 FQNEAQ (reference sequence). This CDR3 region has 15 residues. With V trimmed by 4 bases and J by 2 bases, 6 bases remained unmatched. In DNA, the CDR3 is TGTGCCAGCAGCTCCGGGACAGGGAACCCCTACGAGCAGTACTTC. Translation gives CASSSGTGNPYEQYF.

The V call is TRBV30, the J call TRBJ1-5; D unresolved. From germline, CDR1 is GTSNPN and CDR2 SVGIG (reference sequence). The CDR3 is made up of 14 amino acids. Trimming took off 2 bases at V and 7 bases at J, with 15 bases between the two ends. The CDR3 loop is CAWSIGPAEQPQHF. In DNA form, the CDR3 reads TGTGCCTGGAGTATCGGCCCAGCGGAGCAGCCCCAGCATTTT.

J is TRBJ2-6 and V is TRBV7-9; 8 nucleotides line up with TRBD2. The CDR3 extends over 19 amino acids. Germline-derived CDR1 and CDR2 are SEHNR and FQNEAQ (reference sequence). Losses at the gene ends were 2 bases for V and 0 bases for J; bases not matched to a gene: 9. DNA for the CDR3: TGTGCCAGCAGCTTATCGGGGGGGCCAGATCCCTCTGGGGCCAACGTCCTGACTTTC. Translating gives CASSLSGGPDPSGANVLTF.

V is TRBV6-2 or TRBV6-3 and J is TRBJ2-7; a weak D match, TRBD1 (6 bases). The V gene's germline CDR1 is MNHEY and CDR2 SVGEGT. The CDR3 runs to 15 residues. Trimming shortened V by 0 bases and J by 2 bases, and 11 bases separated the two germline ends. This CDR3 is CASSYSGRGTYEQYF. The CDR3 DNA follows: TGTGCCAGCAGTTACTCTGGTAGGGGGACCTACGAGCAGTACTTC.

This chain connects TRBV9 to TRBJ1-2; weak D call: TRBD1 (6 bases). This CDR3 region has 15 residues. Germline values: CDR1 SGDLS, CDR2 YYNGEE. V lost 3 bases, J lost 3 bases, and 15 bases lay in between. CDR3 protein: CASSARGQLDYGYTF. The CDR3 region has the DNA TGTGCCAGCAGCGCCCGAGGACAGCTCGACTATGGCTACACCTTC.

This clonotype was observed many times. The chain employs TRBV20-1 and TRBJ2-7; no definite D call. CDR3 size: 15 residues. Germline CDR1 reads DFQATT; CDR2 reads SNEGSKA (reference sequence). V was cut by 3 bases and J by 0 bases, with 15 bases left in between. The CDR3 DNA sequence: TGCAGTGCTAGCGTGACTCGGTTTGGCTCCTACGAGCAGTACTTC. This sequence encodes CSASVTRFGSYEQYF.

The chain joins TRBV12-3 or TRBV12-4 to TRBJ1-1; D is perhaps TRBD1 (5 bases). The CDR3 sequence is 15 residues long. The V and J ends lost 2 bases and 0 bases respectively, with 10 bases between them. This CDR3 is CASSLLGPMNTEAFF. CDR3 DNA sequence: TGTGCCAGCAGTTTATTGGGGCCCATGAACACTGAAGCTTTCTTT.

The sample holds many counts of this clonotype. The V and J genes are TRBV12-3 or TRBV12-4 and TRBJ1-1; D not certain. V was cut by 0 bases and J by 1 base, with 12 bases left in between. This CDR3 contains 16 residues. The CDR3 nucleotides read TGTGCCAGCAGTTTAGCGGCCTGGGTGGAGAACACTGAAGCTTTCTTT. Its protein is CASSLAAWVENTEAFF.

This clonotype appeared many times. The V gene is TRBV29-1, the J gene TRBJ2-7; 9 bases line up with TRBD1. After removal of 6 bases from V and 5 bases from J, the junction contained 11 bases not matched to a gene. CDR3 length: 14 residues. Germline CDR1 SQVTM, CDR2 ANQGSEA. The CDR3 reads CSVTPRDRDDEQYF. CDR3 coding DNA: TGCAGCGTAACCCCGCGGGACAGGGACGACGAGCAGTACTTC.

This clonotype was seen ten or more times. The gene calls are TRBV9 and TRBJ2-7, with no clear D. Germline CDR1 reads SGDLS; CDR2 reads YYNGEE. The V end lost 2 bases, the J end lost 0 bases, and 9 bases lay between the germline ends. The CDR3 is made up of 14 amino acids. Written as DNA, the CDR3 is TGTGCCAGCAGCGTCACGACGGACTCCTACGAGCAGTACTTC. This sequence encodes CASSVTTDSYEQYF.

The sample holds many counts of this clonotype. This chain uses TRBV28 with TRBJ1-3; the match to TRBD1 covers 7 bases. Germline V lookup: CDR1 MDHEN, CDR2 SYDVKM. This CDR3 contains 17 residues. Trimming took 1 base from V and 0 from J; bases not matched to a gene: 6. CDR3 in amino acids: CASSLSQGLLSGNTIYF. The CDR3, as DNA: TGTGCCAGCAGTTTATCACAGGGGCTCCTCTCTGGAAACACCATATATTTT.